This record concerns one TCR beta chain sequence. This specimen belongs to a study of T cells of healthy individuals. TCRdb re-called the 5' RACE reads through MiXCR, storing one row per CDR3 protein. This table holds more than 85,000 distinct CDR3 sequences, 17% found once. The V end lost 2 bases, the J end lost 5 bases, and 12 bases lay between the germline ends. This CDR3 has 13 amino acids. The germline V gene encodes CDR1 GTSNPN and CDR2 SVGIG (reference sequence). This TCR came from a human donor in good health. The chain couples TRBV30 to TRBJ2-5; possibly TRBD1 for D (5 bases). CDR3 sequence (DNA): TGTGCCTGGAGTACAACCTGGGGCGAGACCCAGTACTTC. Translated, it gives CAWSTTWGETQYF.